The 2 T cell receptor beta chains listed next were all sequenced from one sample in a study of T-cell reconstitution after alpha-beta-depleted transplantation in children. Construction of the TCRbeta library involved unique molecular identifiers. TCRdb passed the PCR reads through MiXCR, listing each CDR3 protein once. This table holds approximately 980,000 distinct CDR3 sequences, roughly 29% found once. This sample comprised PBMCs, mostly from graft donor cells, obtained 360 days after TCRalphabeta/CD19-depleted stem cell transplant. These receptors all stem from a boy under three years old who had a stem cell transplant for SCID, so the T cells may come from the graft donor.

This sequence joins TRBV27 and TRBJ2-3, with D maybe TRBD2 (5 bases). CDR3 size: 15 residues. The V end lost 5 bases, the J end lost 2 bases, and 14 bases lay between the germline ends. Germline lookup yields CDR1 MNHEY and CDR2 SMNVEV (reference sequence). CDR3 sequence: CASSPRGRLTDTQYF. In nucleotides, the CDR3 is TGTGCCAGCAGTCCCCGGGGTAGGCTCACAGATACGCAGTATTTT.

The V gene is TRBV6-5, the J gene TRBJ2-1, with 11 positions matching TRBD2. J was trimmed by 9 bases and V by 0 bases; bases with no gene match: 7. The CDR3 sequence is 16 residues long. Germline CDR1 MNHEY, CDR2 SVGAGI. The chain's CDR3 is CASSYSGTSGPSEQFF. CDR3 sequence (DNA): TGTGCCAGCAGTTACTCCGGGACTAGCGGCCCAAGTGAGCAGTTCTTC.